A single sample is the source of the 22 T cell receptor beta chains below, sequenced in a study of blood T cell repertoires in COVID-19. Profiling relied on immunoSEQ multiplex PCR, and the TCRdb table lists in-frame clones only, not all of them. The top ten clones hold approximately 9% of a sample with about 310,000 clones, about 87% of them seen once. Sequencing was performed on PBMCs or T cells enriched from blood (not recorded which). These receptors were collected from a woman aged 18-29 years who had recovered from COVID-19.

The J gene is TRBJ1-1, the V gene TRBV9, with D maybe TRBD1 (6 bases). Per the germline V gene, CDR1 is SGDLS and CDR2 is YYNGEE. This CDR3 has 14 residues. Trimming left V 0 bases short and J 7 bases short, with 13 bases between. CDR3 sequence reads: CASSVAGVSGEAFF. The CDR3 region has the DNA TGTGCCAGCAGCGTAGCAGGGGTATCGGGTGAAGCTTTCTTT.

The gene calls are TRBV7-2 and TRBJ2-5, with 9 bases lining up with TRBD2. This CDR3 is built from 17 residues. Unmatched junction bases numbered 9, after V lost 1 base and J lost 3 bases. Germline loops: CDR1 SGHTA, CDR2 FQGNSA. CDR3 nucleotides: TGTGCCAGCAGCTTAGGGGCGCAAGCGGGAGGAAAAGAGACCCAGTACTTC. As protein: CASSLGAQAGGKETQYF.

This clone was detected once. The rearrangement uses TRBV25-1 and TRBJ2-1; TRBD2 aligns across 9 bases. CDR3 size: 16 residues. CDR1 MGHDK and CDR2 SYGVNS come from the germline V gene. V shed 6 bases, J shed 1 base, and the junction held 7 bases outside the gene matches. CDR3 sequence reads: CASRGVAGGSYNEQFF. CDR3 bases: TGTGCCAGCAGGGGGGTGGCGGGAGGGTCCTACAATGAGCAGTTCTTC.

The chain uses TRBV18 and TRBJ1-1; the match to TRBD1 covers 9 bases. Germline CDR1 reads KGHSH; CDR2 reads LQKENI. J gave up 5 bases and V 3 bases, and 7 bases lay outside the gene matches. This CDR3 is built from 15 residues. The CDR3 DNA reads TGTGCCAGCTCACCGGCGGGACAGGGTACAACTGAAGCTTTCTTT. Its translation: CASSPAGQGTTEAFF.

On this clone itself: One end of the junction is discordant with germline, which a read error may explain. The rearrangement links TRBV9 to TRBJ2-1, with a possible D match to TRBD2 (6 bases). There are 14 residues in the CDR3. CDR1 is SGDLS, CDR2 YYNGEE, per germline. CDR3 loop: CASSVGGVYSEQFF. The CDR3 DNA reads TGTGCCAGCAGCGTAGGGGGGGTCTACAGTGAGCAGTTCTTC.

The chain combines TRBV4-1 with TRBJ2-7; D may be TRBD2 (6 bases). The V end was cut by 4 bases, the J end by 3 bases, with 13 bases between. The CDR3 spans 14 residues. Germline V CDR1 and CDR2: MGHRA, YSYEKL. Here the CDR3 reads CASSRPGLIYEQYF. The CDR3 coding sequence is TGCGCCAGCAGCCGACCGGGACTCATCTACGAGCAGTACTTC.

This clone showed up just once. The chain links TRBV6-5 to TRBJ2-7; 9 bases are a match to TRBD1. Per the germline V gene, CDR1 is MNHEY and CDR2 is SVGAGI. The CDR3 contains 15 residues. The J segment lost 3 bases and the V segment lost 5 bases, leaving 8 bases of the junction unmatched. The CDR3, as DNA: TGTGCCAGCAGTCAGTCTGGGACAGGGTACTACGAGCAGTACTTC. Its translation: CASSQSGTGYYEQYF.

The sample holds a few counts of this clone. The chain has TRBV9 and TRBJ1-2; no clear D gene. V shed 3 bases and J shed 1 base, with 4 bases lying between them. This CDR3 region has 12 residues. The germline CDR1 and CDR2 sequences are SGDLS and YYNGEE. CDR3 region: CASSAVNYGYTF. In DNA, the CDR3 is TGTGCCAGCAGCGCCGTTAACTATGGCTACACCTTC.

This sequence joins TRBV4-2 and TRBJ2-5; 9 nucleotides match TRBD1. CDR3 length: 15 residues. Germline CDR1 LGHNA, CDR2 YNFKEQ. J lost 3 bases, V lost 1 base, and 3 bases had no gene match. The DNA for the CDR3 is TGTGCCAGCAGCCAAGTGGGGACAGGGAAAGAGACCCAGTACTTC. Translating it yields CASSQVGTGKETQYF.

This chain uses TRBV4-2 with TRBJ2-7, with D perhaps TRBD1 (6 bases). Germline loops: CDR1 LGHNA, CDR2 YNFKEQ. The CDR3 has 16 amino acids. V was clipped by 1 base and J by 2 bases, with 15 bases between them. The CDR3 loop is CASSQVGQGSPYEQYF. The CDR3, as DNA: TGTGCCAGCAGCCAAGTCGGGCAGGGGAGTCCCTACGAGCAGTACTTC.

The CDR3: CASSYAGLAEKLFF. Here the CDR3 DNA reads TGTGCCAGTAGTTATGCAGGGTTAGCCGAAAAACTGTTTTTT. The genes are TRBV19 and TRBJ1-4, with D maybe TRBD1 (5 bases). Between the trimmed V and J ends, which lost 5 bases and 8 bases, there was a span of 15 bases. This CDR3 region has 14 residues. Germline loops: CDR1 LNHDA, CDR2 SQIVND (reference sequence).

This clone was picked up one time. The chain uses TRBV20-1 and TRBJ1-1; D is ambiguous. The CDR3 runs 13 residues. CDR1 is DFQATT, CDR2 SNEGSKA, per germline (reference sequence). The V end lost 3 bases, the J end lost 5 bases, and 13 bases lay between the germline ends. CDR3 loop: CSASSGFGTEAFF. CDR3 in DNA: TGCAGTGCTAGTTCCGGGTTCGGTACTGAAGCTTTCTTT.

The rearrangement links TRBV7-9 to TRBJ1-2, with a tentative D call TRBD1 (5 bases). Trimming removed 5 bases at V and 0 bases at J, with 13 bases between. Per the germline V gene, CDR1 is SEHNR and CDR2 is FQNEAQ (reference sequence). This CDR3 comprises 15 residues. The CDR3 spells CASSRQGSANYGYTF. CDR3 bases: TGTGCCAGCAGCAGGCAGGGTAGTGCTAACTATGGCTACACCTTC.

This sequence joins TRBV7-9 and TRBJ1-3, with 9 positions matching TRBD1. V lost 7 bases to trimming and J lost 4 bases; unmatched junction nucleotides: 11. CDR3 length equals 16 residues. Germline V gene data show CDR1 as SEHNR and CDR2 as FQNEAQ (reference sequence). The CDR3 sequence is CASNIVGQGAGNTIYF. DNA of the CDR3: TGTGCCAGCAACATAGTGGGACAGGGCGCCGGAAACACCATATATTTT.

The chain uses TRBV7-2 and TRBJ2-2, with 7 bases that match TRBD1. J was trimmed by 7 bases and V by 5 bases; bases with no gene match: 7. This CDR3 is built from 14 residues. The germline gives CDR1 SGHTA, CDR2 FQGNSA. The CDR3 here is CASSVDRTGGELFF. CDR3 nucleotides: TGTGCCAGCAGCGTGGACAGGACCGGCGGGGAGCTGTTTTTT.

The rearrangement joins TRBV9 to TRBJ2-2; 9 bases map to TRBD1. The CDR3 is 14 amino acids. Germline values: CDR1 SGDLS, CDR2 YYNGEE. V lost 7 bases, J lost 4 bases, and 5 bases stayed unmatched. The CDR3 loop reads CASGQGLGTGELFF. In nucleotides, the CDR3 is TGTGCCAGCGGACAGGGGTTGGGCACCGGGGAGCTGTTTTTT. Full variable domain (missing parts from reference TRBV9 and TRBJ2-2): DSGVTQTPKHLITATGQRVTLRCSPRSGDLSVYWYQQSLDQGLQFLIQYYNGEERAKGNILERFSAQQFPDLHSELNLSSLELGDSALYFCASGQGLGTGELFFGEGSRLTVL.

The V gene is TRBV2, the J gene TRBJ1-5; perhaps TRBD1 as D (5 bases). This CDR3 contains 12 residues. V lost 1 base and J 12 bases, leaving 10 bases between the germline ends. Germline assignment: CDR1 SNHLY and CDR2 FYNNEI. CDR3 in DNA: TGTGCCAGCAGTGAAGGGATCAGGGTCCAGCATTTT. Translation: CASSEGIRVQHF.

The chain is built from TRBV4-3 and TRBJ2-5; no reliable D call. The germline V gene encodes CDR1 LGHNA and CDR2 YSLEER. V lost 0 bases and J 4 bases, leaving 15 bases between the germline ends. The CDR3 loop spans 16 amino acids. The CDR3 DNA reads TGCGCCAGCAGCCAAGATCCGGGTTTCCCGGGAGAGACCCAGTACTTC. Amino acids: CASSQDPGFPGETQYF.

The CDR3 loop is CASSLDPATNEKLFF. The CDR3 DNA is TGTGCCAGCAGCTTGGACCCGGCAACTAATGAAAAACTGTTTTTT. The chain couples TRBV5-4 to TRBJ1-4; no firm D call. Germline values: CDR1 SGHNT, CDR2 YYREEE (reference sequence). The V end was cut by 0 bases, the J end by 0 bases, with 6 bases between. The CDR3 consists of 15 residues.

The chain couples TRBV3-1 (or the pseudogene TRBV3-2) to TRBJ1-1, with D tentatively TRBD1 (5 bases). There are 15 residues in the CDR3. The germline CDR1 and CDR2 sequences are LGHDT and YNNKEL (reference sequence). Trimming removed 0 bases at V and 7 bases at J, with 15 bases between. The CDR3 here is CASSQDVSGFIEAFF. The CDR3 DNA reads TGTGCCAGCAGCCAAGATGTCTCAGGGTTTATTGAAGCTTTCTTT.

Regarding this clone: Other DNA sequences in the same sample also yield this CDR3. The chain employs TRBV4-3 and TRBJ2-7; 13 positions match TRBD2. The V and J ends lost 1 base and 3 bases, in that order; junction bases with no gene match: 0. The germline gives CDR1 LGHNA, CDR2 YSLEER. The CDR3 runs 15 residues. CDR3 DNA: TGCGCCAGCAGCCAAGGACTAGCGGGAGGCTACGAGCAGTACTTC. Translated: CASSQGLAGGYEQYF.

V gene TRBV4-3 combines with J gene TRBJ2-2; 9 bases are shared with TRBD2. The CDR3 extends over 17 amino acids. Unmatched junction bases numbered 10, after V lost 0 bases and J lost 8 bases. Germline CDR1 is LGHNA and CDR2 is YSLEER. The CDR3 loop reads CASSQDRGGRALGELFF. Here the CDR3 DNA reads TGCGCCAGCAGCCAAGATCGTGGCGGGAGGGCCCTTGGGGAGCTGTTTTTT.